This TCR beta chain was observed in a study of CD8 T cells in ankylosing spondylitis. Study-level points and caveats: A motif in TCR beta, a set of about 8 highly homologous variants, appeared characteristic of ankylosing spondylitis blood. Earlier work had already found some motif variants in reactive arthritis synovial fluid and blood.

MiXCR was run by TCRdb on the 5' RACE reads, yielding one entry per CDR3 protein. The data contain about 540,000 distinct CDR3 sequences, over 9.5% of them singletons. As for this clonotype: Its antigen is unknown.

There are 17 residues in the CDR3. Germline CDR1 and CDR2: SGHVS and FQNEAQ. V was shortened by 4 bases and J by 0 bases, with 16 bases between the two germline ends. This sequence joins TRBV7-8 and TRBJ1-5; D gene uncertain. The sample consisted of blood, either unsorted or a sorted T cell fraction (not recorded which). The source is a male donor with ankylosing spondylitis. Written as DNA, the CDR3 is TGTGCCAGCAGCTCTAACTCCGCGGTCCATAGCAATCAGCCCCAGCATTTT. This sequence encodes CASSSNSAVHSNQPQHF.